This T cell receptor (beta chain) was observed in a study of T cells in tuberculosis. Libraries were prepared by immunoSEQ multiplex PCR; TCRdb keeps only in-frame clonotypes and omits some of them. The table has 25,000 to 35,000 clones, just over 90% seen once. V dropped 4 bases and J dropped 4; count of bases not matched to a gene: 6. The germline gives CDR1 SGHRS, CDR2 YFSETQ. CDR3 length: 14 amino acids. Time point reported: new active TB diagnosis, blood taken before or within 7 days of starting treatment. General study results and limits: GEM motif frequencies gave 70% accuracy; the GMM repertoire gave 80% to 90%.

Remarks on this clone: Its specificity is unknown.

This chain uses TRBV5-1 with TRBJ2-3; TRBD1 matches 7 bases. The specimen was PBMCs, collected at tuberculosis diagnosis. This receptor was obtained from an adult with tuberculosis. The chain's CDR3 is CASSRGQGADTQYF. CDR3 DNA: TGCGCCAGCAGCCGCGGGCAGGGGGCAGATACGCAGTATTTT.